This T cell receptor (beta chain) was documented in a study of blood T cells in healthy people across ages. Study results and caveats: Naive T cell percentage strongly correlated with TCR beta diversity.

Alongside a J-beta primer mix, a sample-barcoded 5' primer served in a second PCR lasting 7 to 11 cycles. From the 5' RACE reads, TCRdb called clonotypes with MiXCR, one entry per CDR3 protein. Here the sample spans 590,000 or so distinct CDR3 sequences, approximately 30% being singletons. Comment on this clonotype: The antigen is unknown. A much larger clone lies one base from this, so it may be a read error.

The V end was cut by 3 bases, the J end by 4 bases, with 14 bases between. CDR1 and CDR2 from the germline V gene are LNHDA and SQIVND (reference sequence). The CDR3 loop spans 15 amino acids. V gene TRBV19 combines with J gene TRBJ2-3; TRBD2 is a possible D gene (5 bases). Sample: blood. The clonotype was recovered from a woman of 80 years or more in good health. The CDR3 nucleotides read TGTGCCAGTAGTATGGGCGGGCGGAACGCAGATACGCAGTATTTT. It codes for CASSMGGRNADTQYF. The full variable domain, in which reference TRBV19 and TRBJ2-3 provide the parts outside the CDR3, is DGGITQSPKYLFRKEGQNVTLSCEQNLNHDAMYWYRQDPGQGLRLIYYSQIVNDFQKGDIAEGYSVSREKKESFPLTVTSAQKNPTAFYLCASSMGGRNADTQYFGPGTRLTVL.